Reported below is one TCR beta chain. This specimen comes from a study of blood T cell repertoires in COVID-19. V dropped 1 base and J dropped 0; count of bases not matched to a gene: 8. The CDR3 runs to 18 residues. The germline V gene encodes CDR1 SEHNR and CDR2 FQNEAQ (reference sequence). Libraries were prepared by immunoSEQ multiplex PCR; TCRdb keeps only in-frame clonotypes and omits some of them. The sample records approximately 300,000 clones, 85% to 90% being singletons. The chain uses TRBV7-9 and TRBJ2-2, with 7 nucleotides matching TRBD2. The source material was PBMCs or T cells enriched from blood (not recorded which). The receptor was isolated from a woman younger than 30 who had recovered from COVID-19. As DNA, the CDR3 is TGTGCCAGCAGCTTAGGGTCAAGGGCGGGGGCGAACACCGGGGAGCTGTTTTTT. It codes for CASSLGSRAGANTGELFF.